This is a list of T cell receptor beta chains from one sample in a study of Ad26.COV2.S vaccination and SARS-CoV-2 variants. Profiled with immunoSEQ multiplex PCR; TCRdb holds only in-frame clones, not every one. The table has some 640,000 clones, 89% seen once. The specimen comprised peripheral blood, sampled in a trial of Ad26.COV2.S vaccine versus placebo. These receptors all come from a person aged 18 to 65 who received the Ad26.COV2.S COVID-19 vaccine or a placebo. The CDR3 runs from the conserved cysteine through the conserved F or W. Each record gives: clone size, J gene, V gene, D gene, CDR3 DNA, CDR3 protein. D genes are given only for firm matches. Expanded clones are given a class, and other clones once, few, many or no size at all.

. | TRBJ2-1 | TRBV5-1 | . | TGCGCCAGCAGCTTGGAAGGAGATTCCTACAATGAGCAGTTCTTC | CASSLEGDSYNEQFF
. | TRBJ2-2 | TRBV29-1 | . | TGCAGCGTTAGTGGGGGGACCGGGGAGCTGTTTTTT | CSVSGGTGELFF
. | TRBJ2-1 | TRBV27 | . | TGTGCCAGCAGTTTACCCGGGGGTTCCTACAATGAGCAGTTCTTC | CASSLPGGSYNEQFF
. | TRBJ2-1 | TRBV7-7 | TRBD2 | TGTGCTAGCAGCTTAATGGGGACTAGCGGGAATGAGCAGTTCTTC | CASSLMGTSGNEQFF
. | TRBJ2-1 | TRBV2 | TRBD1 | TGTGCCACCGGGGGACAGGCCTTTGGCGTGCAGTTCTTC | CATGGQAFGVQFF
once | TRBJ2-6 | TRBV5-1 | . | TGCGCCAGCAGCCCCACCCCAATTGACACCTCTGGGGCCAACGTCCTGACTTTC | CASSPTPIDTSGANVLTF
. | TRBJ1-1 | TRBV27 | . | TGTGCCAGCAGGGTGGGGGTTGTAACTGAAGCTTTCTTT | CASRVGVVTEAFF
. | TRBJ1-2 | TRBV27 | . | TGTGCCAGCAGTTTAGACCGGGGGCTAGGCTACACCTTC | CASSLDRGLGYTF
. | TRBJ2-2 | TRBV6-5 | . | TGTGCCACCTCCGGGACTGGGAACACCGGGGAGCTGTTTTTT | CATSGTGNTGELFF
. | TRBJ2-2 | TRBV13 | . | TGTGCCAGCAGCTTATCGCTATCCGGGGAGCTGTTTTTT | CASSLSLSGELFF
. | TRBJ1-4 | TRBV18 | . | TGTGCCAGCTCACCTGGGATTAATGAAAAACTGTTTTTT | CASSPGINEKLFF
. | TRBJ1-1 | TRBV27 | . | TGTGCCAGCAGCAGCCCCATGAACACTGAAGCTTTCTTT | CASSSPMNTEAFF
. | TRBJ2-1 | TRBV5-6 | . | TGTGCGGCAGGGTCTTACAATGAGCAGTTCTTC | CAAGSYNEQFF
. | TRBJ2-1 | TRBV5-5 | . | TGTGCCAGCAGCTCGGCCTCCCCATCTTGGGAGCAGTTCTTC | CASSSASPSWEQFF
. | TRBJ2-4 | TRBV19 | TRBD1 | TGTGCCAGTAGTATCCAGACAGGGTTCGTTTACTCGGCCAAAAACATTCAGTACTTC | CASSIQTGFVYSAKNIQYF
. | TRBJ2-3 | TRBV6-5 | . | TGTGCCAGCAGACACCGCTCCCAGGGTCAGTATTTT | CASRHRSQGQYF
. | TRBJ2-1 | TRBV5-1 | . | TGCGCCAGCAGCTTGGACAGAGGGGGCTACAATGAGCAGTTCTTC | CASSLDRGGYNEQFF
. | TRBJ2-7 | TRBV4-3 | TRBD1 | TGCGCCAGCAGCGACCGGGACAGGGGTGGTTACGAGCAGTACTTC | CASSDRDRGGYEQYF
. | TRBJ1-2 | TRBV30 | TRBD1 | TGTGCCTGGAGTGTACGCGACAGGGACTATGGCTACACCTTC | CAWSVRDRDYGYTF
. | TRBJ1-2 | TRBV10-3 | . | TGTGCCATCACCCCCGAGGCCCCCGCAGCGGGCTACACCTTC | CAITPEAPAAGYTF
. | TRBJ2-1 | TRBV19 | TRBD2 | TGTGCCAGTAGGCTCCGGGTAGCGGGGGATGAGCAGTTCTTC | CASRLRVAGDEQFF
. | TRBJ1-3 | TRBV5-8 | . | TGTGCCAGCAGCTTATCTCGCCCCTCTGGAAACACCATATATTTT | CASSLSRPSGNTIYF
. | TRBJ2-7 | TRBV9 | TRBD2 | TGTGCCAGCAGCCCCCACTCAGGCGCTAGCGGGGGGAGAGAGCAGTACTTC | CASSPHSGASGGREQYF
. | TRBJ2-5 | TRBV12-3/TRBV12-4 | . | TGTGCCAGTGGGGCAGGTGGGGAGACCCAGTACTTC | CASGAGGETQYF
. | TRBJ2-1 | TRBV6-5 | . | TGTGCCAGCAGTTACGGCGGGTCAGGGCTCGGTCATGAGCAGTTCTTC | CASSYGGSGLGHEQFF
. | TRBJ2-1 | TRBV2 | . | TGTGCCAGCAGCAGGGAAAGCTCCTACAATGAGCAGTTCTTC | CASSRESSYNEQFF
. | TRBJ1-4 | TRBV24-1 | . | TGTGCCACCAGTGACCCGACCGTCGGTAATGAAAAACTGTTTTTT | CATSDPTVGNEKLFF
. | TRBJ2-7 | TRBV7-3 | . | TGTGCCAGCAGCCAGGGGCAGAACTACGAGCAGTACTTC | CASSQGQNYEQYF